This TCR beta chain was retrieved from a study of neoadjuvant anti-PD-1 for oral cavity cancer. Study-wide context: Nivolumab at 3 mg/kg was mostly given biweekly, three to four doses, pre-surgery.

Some clones are missing from TCRdb's copy, which holds only in-frame ones; the method was immunoSEQ multiplex PCR. Of some 15,000 clones in the sample, 60% to 80% were seen once. Stated time point: after neoadjuvant nivolumab, at surgical resection. Patients had HPV-negative, locally advanced oral cavity squamous cell carcinoma. Per germline, CDR1 SGDLS and CDR2 YYNGEE. V was shortened by 3 bases and J by 1 base, with 7 bases between the two germline ends. This CDR3 comprises 13 residues. The material sequenced was PBMCs, taken after nivolumab (anti-PD-1) treatment. This TCR derives from a person between 35 and 79 years old with oral cavity squamous cell carcinoma. This chain uses TRBV9 with TRBJ1-1; D is uncertain. The DNA of the CDR3 is TGTGCCAGCAGCGCTCAGCCGAACACTGAAGCTTTCTTT. Translation gives CASSAQPNTEAFF.